This T cell receptor beta chain came from a study of T cell changes during pregnancy in multiple sclerosis. Repertoires were generated with immunoSEQ multiplex PCR, while TCRdb's copy carries only in-frame clones and drops some. The repertoire holds about 60,000 clones, with 93% as singletons. The CDR3 has 15 residues. Germline-derived CDR1 and CDR2 are MNHEY and SMNVEV (reference sequence). Trimming at V came to 3 bases and at J to 3 bases, leaving 2 bases not matched to a gene. This material consisted of CD8+ T cells from peripheral blood mononuclear cells, taken in the second trimester of pregnancy. The V and J genes are TRBV27 and TRBJ2-7; 13 bases are a match to TRBD2. The sequence was collected from a female donor with multiple sclerosis, enrolled in a pregnancy study. CDR3 sequence: CASSFGLAGDYEQYF. In DNA, the CDR3 is TGTGCCAGCAGTTTCGGACTAGCGGGAGACTACGAGCAGTACTTC.